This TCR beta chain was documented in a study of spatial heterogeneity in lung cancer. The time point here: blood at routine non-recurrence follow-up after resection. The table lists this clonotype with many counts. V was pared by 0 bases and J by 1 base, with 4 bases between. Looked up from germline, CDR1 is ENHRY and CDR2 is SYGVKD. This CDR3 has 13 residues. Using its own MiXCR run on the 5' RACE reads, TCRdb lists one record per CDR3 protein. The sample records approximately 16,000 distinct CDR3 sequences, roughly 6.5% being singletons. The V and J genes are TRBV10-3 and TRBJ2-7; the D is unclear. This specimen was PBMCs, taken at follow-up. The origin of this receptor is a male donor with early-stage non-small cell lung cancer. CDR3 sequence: CAISESGSYEQYF. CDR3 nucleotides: TGTGCCATCAGTGAGTCCGGGTCCTACGAGCAGTACTTC.